The rows below give T cell receptor beta chains drawn from one sample of a study of cytomegalovirus exposure and HLA in healthy donors. Here immunoSEQ multiplex PCR was the method, and the copy in TCRdb shows in-frame clones only, minus some. The profile covers around 110,000 clones, with around 66% appearing a single time and under 9.5% taken by the ten largest. The sequenced sample consisted of PBMCs. All receptors come from a middle-aged woman in good health and CMV-seropositive. CDR3s include the opening cysteine and the closing phenylalanine or tryptophan.

cdr3_aa v_call cdr3_length j_call
CASSRSFQGGTKQYF TRBV14 15 TRBJ2-7
CASSSSSGSLSYEQYF TRBV7-9 16 TRBJ2-7
CASSLNGPYEQYF TRBV5-1 13 TRBJ2-7
CARDRGRNTEAFF TRBV10-1 13 TRBJ1-1
CASSVALAGVEQFF TRBV9 14 TRBJ2-1
CASSPPVDRGEKLFF TRBV18 15 TRBJ1-4
CAISVERGGPTDTQYF TRBV10-3 16 TRBJ2-3
CASSVQQGGEQYF TRBV2 13 TRBJ2-7
CASSVQGGPYNEQFF TRBV9 15 TRBJ2-1
CAWRSSGGYEQYF TRBV30 13 TRBJ2-7
CASSSRLGQMLQPQHF TRBV19 16 TRBJ1-5
CASTGTGGLRYGYTF TRBV7-8 15 TRBJ1-2
CASSPPGRGGETQYF TRBV5-1 15 TRBJ2-5
CASSEFTSGGEQYF TRBV2 14 TRBJ2-7
CASSSLAGPGDTEAFF TRBV18 16 TRBJ1-1
CAAWGGYTEAFF TRBV6-5 12 TRBJ1-1
CASSQQGYQETQYF TRBV2 14 TRBJ2-5
CASSFMAGGITDTQYF TRBV11-2 16 TRBJ2-3